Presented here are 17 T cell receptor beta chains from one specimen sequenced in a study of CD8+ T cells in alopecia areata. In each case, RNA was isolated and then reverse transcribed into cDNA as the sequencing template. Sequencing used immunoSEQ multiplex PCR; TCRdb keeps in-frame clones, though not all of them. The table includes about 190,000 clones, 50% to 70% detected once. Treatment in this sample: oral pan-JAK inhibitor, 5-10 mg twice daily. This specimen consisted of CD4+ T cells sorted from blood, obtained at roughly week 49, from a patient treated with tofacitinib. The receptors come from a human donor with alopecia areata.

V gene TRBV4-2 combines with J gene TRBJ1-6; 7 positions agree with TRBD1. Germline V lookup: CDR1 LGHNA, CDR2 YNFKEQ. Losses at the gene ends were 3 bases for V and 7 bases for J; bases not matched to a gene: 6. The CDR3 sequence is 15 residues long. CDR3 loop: CASSQGSRGNSPLHF. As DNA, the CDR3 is TGTGCCAGCAGCCAGGGCAGCAGGGGGAATTCACCCCTCCACTTT.

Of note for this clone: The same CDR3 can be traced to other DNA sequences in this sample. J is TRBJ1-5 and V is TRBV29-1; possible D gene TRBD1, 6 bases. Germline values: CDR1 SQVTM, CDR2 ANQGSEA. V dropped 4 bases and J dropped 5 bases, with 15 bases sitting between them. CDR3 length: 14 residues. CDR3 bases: TGCAGCGTTGTAGGAACAGGGAGAGATCAGCCCCAGCATTTT. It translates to CSVVGTGRDQPQHF.

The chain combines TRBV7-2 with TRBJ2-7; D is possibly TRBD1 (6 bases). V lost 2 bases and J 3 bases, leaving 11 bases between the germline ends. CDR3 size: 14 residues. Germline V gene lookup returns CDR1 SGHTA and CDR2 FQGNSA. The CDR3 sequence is CASSLTGRGYEQYF. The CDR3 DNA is TGTGCCAGCAGCTTAACAGGCAGGGGCTACGAGCAGTACTTC.

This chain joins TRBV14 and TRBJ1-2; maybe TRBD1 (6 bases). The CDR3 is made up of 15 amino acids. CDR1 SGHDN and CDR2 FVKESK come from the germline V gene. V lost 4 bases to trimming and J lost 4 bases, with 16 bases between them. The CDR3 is CASSPNSGHAYGYTF. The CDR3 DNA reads TGTGCCAGCAGCCCGAATTCGGGACACGCCTATGGCTACACCTTC.

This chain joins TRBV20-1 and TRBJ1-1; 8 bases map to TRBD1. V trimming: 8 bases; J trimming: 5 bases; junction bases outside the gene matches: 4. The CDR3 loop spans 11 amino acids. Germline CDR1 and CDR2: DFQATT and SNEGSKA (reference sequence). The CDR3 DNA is TGCAGTCAATACAGGGGGACTGAAGCTTTCTTT. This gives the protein CSQYRGTEAFF.

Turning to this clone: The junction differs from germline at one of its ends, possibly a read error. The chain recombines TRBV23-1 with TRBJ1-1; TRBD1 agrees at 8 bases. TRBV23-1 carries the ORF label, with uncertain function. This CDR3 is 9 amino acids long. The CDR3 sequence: CARGTGQIF. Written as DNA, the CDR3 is TGCGCCAGAGGGACAGGACAAATCTTT.

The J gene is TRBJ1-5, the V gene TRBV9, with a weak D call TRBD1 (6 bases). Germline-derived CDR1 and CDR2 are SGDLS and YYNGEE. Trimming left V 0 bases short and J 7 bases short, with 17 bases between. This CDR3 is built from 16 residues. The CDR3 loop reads CASSVGAGQGPQPQHF. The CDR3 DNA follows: TGTGCCAGCAGCGTAGGGGCGGGACAAGGCCCCCAGCCCCAGCATTTT.

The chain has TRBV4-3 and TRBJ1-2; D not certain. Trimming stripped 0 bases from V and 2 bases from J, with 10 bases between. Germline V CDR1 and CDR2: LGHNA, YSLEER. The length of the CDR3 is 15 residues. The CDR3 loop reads CASSQEPGKNYGYTF. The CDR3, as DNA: TGCGCCAGCAGCCAAGAGCCCGGAAAGAACTATGGCTACACCTTC.

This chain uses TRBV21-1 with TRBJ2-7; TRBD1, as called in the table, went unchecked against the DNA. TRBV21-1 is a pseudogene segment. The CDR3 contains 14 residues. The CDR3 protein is CASGWGLRSYEQYF. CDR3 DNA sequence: TGTGCCAGCGGATGGGGCCTGAGGTCCTACGAGCAGTACTTC.

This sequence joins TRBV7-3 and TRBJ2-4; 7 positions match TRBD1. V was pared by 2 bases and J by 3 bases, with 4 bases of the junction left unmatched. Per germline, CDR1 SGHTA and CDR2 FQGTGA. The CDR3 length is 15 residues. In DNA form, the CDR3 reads TGTGCCAGCAGCTTAGGACAGGTGGACAAAAACATTCAGTACTTC. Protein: CASSLGQVDKNIQYF.

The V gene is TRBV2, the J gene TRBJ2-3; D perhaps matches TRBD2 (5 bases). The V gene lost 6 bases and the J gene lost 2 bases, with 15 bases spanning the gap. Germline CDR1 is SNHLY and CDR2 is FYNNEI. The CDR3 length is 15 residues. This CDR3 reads CASRLDSTFTDTQYF. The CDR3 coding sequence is TGTGCCAGCAGATTGGACTCAACATTCACAGATACGCAGTATTTT.

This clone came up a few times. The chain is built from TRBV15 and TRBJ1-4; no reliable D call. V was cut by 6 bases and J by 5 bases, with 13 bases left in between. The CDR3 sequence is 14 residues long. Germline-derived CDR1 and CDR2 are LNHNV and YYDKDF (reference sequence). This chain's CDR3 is CATSLQPENEKLFF. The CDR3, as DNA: TGTGCCACCAGTCTACAGCCCGAGAATGAAAAACTGTTTTTT.

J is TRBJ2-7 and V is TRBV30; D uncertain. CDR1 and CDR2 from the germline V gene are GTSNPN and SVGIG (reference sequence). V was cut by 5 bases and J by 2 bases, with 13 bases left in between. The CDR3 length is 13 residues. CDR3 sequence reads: CAWGEPYTYEQYF. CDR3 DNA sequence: TGTGCCTGGGGTGAACCGTACACCTACGAGCAGTACTTC.

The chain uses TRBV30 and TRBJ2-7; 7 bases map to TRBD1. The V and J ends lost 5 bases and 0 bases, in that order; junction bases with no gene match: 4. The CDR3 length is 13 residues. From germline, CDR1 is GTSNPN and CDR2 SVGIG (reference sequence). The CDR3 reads CAWDRDSSYEQYF. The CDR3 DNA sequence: TGTGCCTGGGACCGGGACAGCTCCTACGAGCAGTACTTC.

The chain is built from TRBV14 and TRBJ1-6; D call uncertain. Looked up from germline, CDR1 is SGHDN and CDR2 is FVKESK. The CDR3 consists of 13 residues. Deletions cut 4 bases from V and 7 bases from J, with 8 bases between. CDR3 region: CASSPLVNSPLHF. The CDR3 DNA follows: TGTGCCAGCAGCCCCCTGGTCAATTCACCCCTCCACTTT.

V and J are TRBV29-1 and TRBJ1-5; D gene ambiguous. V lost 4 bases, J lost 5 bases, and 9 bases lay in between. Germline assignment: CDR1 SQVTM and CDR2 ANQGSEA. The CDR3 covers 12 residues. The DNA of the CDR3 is TGCAGCGTTGGGTCGGGTGATCAGCCCCAGCATTTT. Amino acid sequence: CSVGSGDQPQHF.

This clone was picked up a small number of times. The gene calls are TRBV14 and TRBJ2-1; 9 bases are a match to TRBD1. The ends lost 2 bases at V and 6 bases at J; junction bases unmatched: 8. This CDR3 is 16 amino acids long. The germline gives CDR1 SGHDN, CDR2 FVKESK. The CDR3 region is CASSQRRTGVGNEQFF. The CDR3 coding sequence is TGTGCCAGCAGCCAAAGGCGGACAGGGGTAGGCAATGAGCAGTTCTTC.